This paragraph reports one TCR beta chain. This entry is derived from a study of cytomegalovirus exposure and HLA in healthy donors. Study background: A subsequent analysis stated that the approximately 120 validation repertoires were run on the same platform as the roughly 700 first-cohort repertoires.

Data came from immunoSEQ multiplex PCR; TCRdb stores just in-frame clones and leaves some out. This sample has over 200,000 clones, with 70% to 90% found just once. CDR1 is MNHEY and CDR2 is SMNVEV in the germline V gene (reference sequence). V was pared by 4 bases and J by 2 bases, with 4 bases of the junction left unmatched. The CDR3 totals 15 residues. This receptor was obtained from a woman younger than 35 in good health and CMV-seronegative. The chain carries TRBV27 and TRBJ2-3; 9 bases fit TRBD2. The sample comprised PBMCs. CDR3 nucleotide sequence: TGTGCCAGCAGTTGGGCTAGCGGGATCACAGATACGCAGTATTTT. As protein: CASSWASGITDTQYF.